A single sample is the source of the 16 T cell receptor beta chains below, sequenced in a study of blood T cell repertoires in COVID-19. Measured with immunoSEQ multiplex PCR; TCRdb has only the in-frame clones, and not every one. The table lists 300,000 to 350,000 clones, nearly 90% of them singletons. Sequences were obtained from PBMCs or T cells enriched from blood (not recorded which). These receptors all come from a young woman with acute COVID-19.

The chain is built from TRBV7-3 and TRBJ2-1; 8 positions match TRBD2. CDR3 length: 16 amino acids. Trimming cost V 2 bases and J 5 bases; bases outside gene matches: 8. CDR1 is SGHTA and CDR2 is FQGTGA in the germline V gene. CDR3 bases: TGTGCCAGCAGCTTACGGGCGGGAGGCTCAAACAATGAGCAGTTCTTC. Translating gives CASSLRAGGSNNEQFF.

The chain couples TRBV7-2 to TRBJ1-3; 10 bases are shared with TRBD1. CDR1 is SGHTA, CDR2 FQGNSA, per germline. Germline trimming cut 7 bases from V and 6 bases from J; bases unmatched to any gene: 6. The CDR3 covers 14 residues. The CDR3 region is CASKQDRGENTIYF. DNA for the CDR3: TGTGCCAGCAAGCAGGACAGGGGGGAAAACACCATATATTTT.

The chain carries TRBV18 and TRBJ2-7, with 7 bases identical to TRBD2. V lost 3 bases and J lost 2; bases outside the gene matches: 4. CDR1 is KGHSH, CDR2 LQKENI, per germline. The CDR3 covers 14 residues. This chain's CDR3 is CASSPGLLAYEQYF. In DNA, the CDR3 is TGTGCCAGCTCACCGGGACTACTAGCCTACGAGCAGTACTTC. Complete variable domain (other parts from reference TRBV18 and TRBJ2-7): NAGVMQNPRHLVRRRGQEARLRCSPMKGHSHVYWYRQLPEEGLKFMVYLQKENIIDESGMPKERFSAEFPKEGPSILRIQQVVRGDSAAYFCASSPGLLAYEQYFGPGTRLTVT.

The chain joins TRBV11-2 to TRBJ2-1, with D perhaps matching TRBD1 (6 bases). CDR1 is SGHAT and CDR2 is FQNNGV in the germline V gene. The CDR3 has 13 residues. The ends were cut back, 4 bases at V and 10 bases at J, with 14 bases in the middle. In nucleotides, the CDR3 is TGTGCCAGCAGCTCCTTCCGGGACATAGAGCAGTTCTTC. Amino acids: CASSSFRDIEQFF.

This chain uses TRBV12-3 or TRBV12-4 with TRBJ2-2, with D unclear. The CDR3 loop spans 10 amino acids. Deletions cut 5 bases from V and 7 bases from J, with 2 bases between. CDR3 sequence (DNA): TGTGCCAGCAGTCACGGGGAGCTGTTTTTT. Protein product: CASSHGELFF.

The chain combines TRBV18 with TRBJ1-1; 7 nucleotides match TRBD1. The CDR3 totals 16 residues. Germline trimming cut 2 bases from V and 3 bases from J; bases unmatched to any gene: 9. The germline V gene encodes CDR1 KGHSH and CDR2 LQKENI. The CDR3 nucleotides read TGTGCCAGCTCACCATCAAGAGGGGGCTGGGACACTGAAGCTTTCTTT. This encodes CASSPSRGGWDTEAFF.

This chain connects TRBV11-3 to TRBJ2-2; 7 bases map to TRBD2. CDR1 and CDR2 (germline): SGHNT, YENEEA. J lost 6 bases, V lost 2 bases, and 9 bases had no gene match. There are 16 residues in the CDR3. The CDR3 DNA is TGTGCCAGCAGCTTATATGGACTAGTGGGTCCCGGGGAGCTGTTTTTT. Its protein product is CASSLYGLVGPGELFF.

The V gene is TRBV6-5, the J gene TRBJ1-5, with D tentatively TRBD1 (5 bases). The CDR3 is 14 residues long. CDR1 is MNHEY, CDR2 SVGAGI, per germline. V dropped 5 bases and J dropped 4 bases, with 12 bases sitting between them. CDR3 protein: CASSRSGGNQPQHF. The CDR3 bases are TGTGCCAGCAGTCGGAGCGGGGGGAATCAGCCCCAGCATTTT.

V gene TRBV28 combines with J gene TRBJ1-1; 7 bases match TRBD1. V lost 2 bases, J lost 2 bases, and 8 bases stayed unmatched. Germline CDR1 reads MDHEN; CDR2 reads SYDVKM. The CDR3 covers 16 residues. The CDR3 is CASSLRGDRANTEAFF. The CDR3 DNA is TGTGCCAGCAGTTTAAGAGGTGACAGGGCAAACACTGAAGCTTTCTTT.

The genes are TRBV13 and TRBJ2-3; 8 nucleotides line up with TRBD2. The germline V gene encodes CDR1 PRHDT and CDR2 FYEKMQ (reference sequence). The CDR3 runs to 15 residues. With 3 bases clipped from V and 5 bases from J, the junction kept 7 bases outside the gene matches. In DNA, the CDR3 is TGTGCCAGCAGCTTGCGGGAGGAACTTGGAGATACGCAGTATTTT. Encoded protein: CASSLREELGDTQYF.

The V and J genes are TRBV28 and TRBJ1-6; the D is unclear. The germline V and J ends were trimmed by 6 bases and 4 bases, with 10 bases remaining between them. The CDR3 totals 14 residues. Germline CDR1 is MDHEN and CDR2 is SYDVKM. The CDR3 spells CASRRAVYNSPLHF. CDR3 bases: TGTGCCAGCAGGCGGGCAGTGTATAATTCACCCCTCCACTTT.

This chain joins TRBV10-1 and TRBJ1-1, with 9 bases that match TRBD1. Trimming took 5 bases from V and 11 from J; bases not matched to a gene: 3. CDR1 and CDR2 from the germline V gene are WNHNN and SYGVQD (reference sequence). This CDR3 is built from 11 residues. CDR3 in DNA: TGCGCCAGCAGTACAGGGGGCAAGGCTTTCTTT. Residues: CASSTGGKAFF.

The J gene is TRBJ1-1, the V gene TRBV5-1; the match to TRBD1 covers 7 bases. The CDR3 consists of 14 residues. Germline CDR1 and CDR2: SGHRS and YFSETQ. The V gene end was trimmed by 3 bases and the J gene end by 6 bases; junction bases not matched to a gene: 8. This CDR3 reads CASSWTGVDPEAFF. The CDR3 DNA follows: TGCGCCAGCAGCTGGACAGGTGTAGATCCTGAAGCTTTCTTT.

The chain couples TRBV7-3 to TRBJ2-5; a weak D match, TRBD2 (6 bases). Per germline, CDR1 SGHTA and CDR2 FQGTGA. The V gene lost 0 bases and the J gene lost 4 bases, with 12 bases spanning the gap. The CDR3 has 15 residues. The chain's CDR3 is CASSLTRGTGETQYF. DNA for the CDR3: TGTGCCAGCAGCTTAACTCGGGGGACCGGAGAGACCCAGTACTTC.

The genes are TRBV5-1 and TRBJ2-7, with 14 bases identical to TRBD2. The CDR3 extends over 19 amino acids. Germline V gene data show CDR1 as SGHRS and CDR2 as YFSETQ. After removal of 4 bases from V and 3 bases from J, the junction contained 15 bases not matched to a gene. This CDR3 reads CASSTTSGRAHGINYEQYF. The CDR3 DNA reads as TGCGCCAGCAGCACGACTAGCGGGAGGGCCCATGGAATTAACTACGAGCAGTACTTC.

The chain couples TRBV18 to TRBJ2-7; no clear D. V lost 2 bases and J lost 0, with 14 bases in between. This CDR3 spans 16 amino acids. Germline values: CDR1 KGHSH, CDR2 LQKENI. In DNA form, the CDR3 reads TGTGCCAGCTCACCATCTCCGCGGCCACCCTCCTACGAGCAGTACTTC. It codes for CASSPSPRPPSYEQYF.